This T cell receptor beta chain is from a study of shared clonotypes between healthy human individuals. Study context: The study used three CD4 naive, three CD4 memory, two CD8 naive and one CD8 memory plate per donor. Study outcomes and limitations: Compared with memory subsets, naive subsets generally had larger estimated richness.

Comments on this clone: Its target is unknown.

Assay: immunoSEQ multiplex PCR; the TCRdb copy retains only in-frame clones and omits some. The sample lists about 1.5 million clones, roughly 98% seen once, with roughly 0.45% in the top ten. The origin of this receptor is a man aged 25 to 40 in good health. Sequencing was performed on naive CD4+ T cells sorted from blood. Subset here: CD45RA+ positively selected.

CDR3 in DNA: TGTGCCAGCAGTGAGTCTTCCGGGACAGGGGATGTGCGGCTGTTTTTT. Residues: CASSESSGTGDVRLFF. The rearrangement joins TRBV25-1 to TRBJ2-2; TRBD1 aligns across 10 bases. This CDR3 is built from 16 residues. With V trimmed by 3 bases and J by 13 bases, 14 bases remained unmatched. Germline V gene lookup returns CDR1 MGHDK and CDR2 SYGVNS.